The next 10 T cell receptor beta chains were all read from a single sample in a study of neurological immune-mediated disorders. Via MiXCR, TCRdb re-called the 5' RACE reads, giving one row per CDR3 protein. The profile shows some 15,000 distinct CDR3 sequences, under 8% of them singletons. The sample comprised CD8+ T cells from blood. These receptor sequences come from a woman aged 40 to 49 in good health.

This clonotype showed up many times. The V call is TRBV11-2, the J call TRBJ1-2; D is possibly TRBD1 (6 bases). Germline V CDR1 and CDR2: SGHAT, FQNNGV. V lost 0 bases and J lost 4, with 12 bases in between. The CDR3 loop spans 15 amino acids. The CDR3 loop reads CASSLDRGESYGYTF. CDR3 nucleotides: TGTGCCAGCAGCTTAGACAGGGGCGAGAGCTATGGCTACACCTTC.

This clonotype was found many times. The rearrangement joins TRBV27 to TRBJ2-7; D is possibly TRBD1 (5 bases). V dropped 3 bases and J dropped 6 bases, with 9 bases sitting between them. The germline gives CDR1 MNHEY, CDR2 SMNVEV (reference sequence). The CDR3 runs to 12 residues. The DNA for the CDR3 is TGTGCCAGCAGTTTGACAGCCGGCGAGCAGTACTTC. It translates to CASSLTAGEQYF.

This clonotype was seen many times. V is TRBV5-1 and J is TRBJ2-7; 8 bases map to TRBD1. The CDR3 totals 14 residues. The ends lost 1 base at V and 6 bases at J; junction bases unmatched: 6. Germline loops: CDR1 SGHRS, CDR2 YFSETQ. DNA of the CDR3: TGCGCCAGCAGCTTGACAGGACAGGGATTCGAGCAGTACTTC. It specifies CASSLTGQGFEQYF.

This clonotype occurred many times. This chain joins TRBV11-2 and TRBJ1-2, with D possibly TRBD1 on 5 matching bases. Per germline, CDR1 SGHAT and CDR2 FQNNGV. The CDR3 runs to 11 residues. V gave up 1 base and J gave up 8 bases, with 5 bases separating them. This CDR3 reads CASSLGGGYTF. CDR3 nucleotide sequence: TGTGCCAGCAGCTTAGGGGGGGGCTACACCTTC.

In its sample, this clonotype was seen many times. The chain recombines TRBV18 with TRBJ2-7; D is possibly TRBD2 (5 bases). The CDR3 spans 15 residues. Germline V gene lookup returns CDR1 KGHSH and CDR2 LQKENI. The V and J ends lost 6 bases and 3 bases respectively, with 18 bases between them. The DNA for the CDR3 is TGTGCCAGCTCCCGAAGCGCGGAACGGGGCTACGAGCAGTACTTC. It codes for CASSRSAERGYEQYF.

This clonotype was seen repeatedly, ten times or more. This chain connects TRBV11-2 to TRBJ2-7, with D uncertain. Per germline, CDR1 SGHAT and CDR2 FQNNGV. Trimming left V 1 base short and J 6 bases short, with 7 bases between. This CDR3 has 12 residues. The CDR3 sequence is CASSLGTGEQYF. CDR3 DNA: TGTGCCAGCAGCTTAGGAACGGGCGAGCAGTACTTC.

This clonotype was detected many times. Germline is not matched at one junction end, which may reflect a read error. The chain joins TRBV5-1 to TRBJ2-5, with 12 bases aligning to TRBD2. Germline CDR1 reads SGHRS; CDR2 reads YFSETQ. The CDR3 contains 16 residues. CDR3: CASSSDSLAGGSPPHF. The CDR3 nucleotides read TGCGCCAGCAGCTCGGACTCACTAGCGGGGGGATCCCCCCCTCACTTC.

This clonotype was observed at least ten times. The CDR3 DNA follows: TGCAGTGCCCAAACACGGGACAGCTCCTACGAGCAGTACTTC. Protein sequence: CSAQTRDSSYEQYF. The chain is built from TRBV20-1 and TRBJ2-7; 7 positions agree with TRBD1. The junction had 8 bases not matched to a gene; V was cut back by 6 bases and J by 0 bases. The CDR3 has 14 amino acids. Germline values: CDR1 DFQATT, CDR2 SNEGSKA (reference sequence).

At least ten counts were recorded for this clonotype. The chain employs TRBV20-1 and TRBJ2-1; TRBD2 agrees at 11 bases. The ends lost 5 bases at V and 4 bases at J; junction bases unmatched: 1. CDR3 length: 13 amino acids. Germline CDR1 DFQATT, CDR2 SNEGSKA (reference sequence). DNA of the CDR3: TGCAGTGCTCGGACTAGCGGGTACAATGAGCAGTTCTTC. This gives the protein CSARTSGYNEQFF.

At least ten counts were recorded for this clonotype. The genes are TRBV20-1 and TRBJ2-7; 9 bases are shared with TRBD1. V was pared by 1 base and J by 1 base, with 11 bases of the junction left unmatched. From germline, CDR1 is DFQATT and CDR2 SNEGSKA (reference sequence). The length of the CDR3 is 17 residues. The CDR3 loop reads CSARARYRGPSSYEQYF. The CDR3, as DNA: TGCAGTGCTAGAGCCCGTTACAGGGGGCCCTCGTCCTACGAGCAGTACTTC.